These T cell receptor beta chains were read from a single sample in a study of blood T cell repertoires in COVID-19. Measured with immunoSEQ multiplex PCR; TCRdb has only the in-frame clones, and not every one. The repertoire holds roughly 150,000 clones, with roughly 91% as singletons. Sequenced input: peripheral blood. The receptors come from a man aged 50 to 60 who had recovered from COVID-19. Both conserved end residues are part of each CDR3. A D gene is named only where the DNA matches it firmly. Expanded clones get a size class; other rows say once, few or many, or leave the size out.

D: -
size: few
J: TRBJ2-5
V: TRBV6-2/TRBV6-3
CDR3: CASSYTQDQETQYF
DNA: TGTGCCAGCAGTTACACTCAGGACCAAGAGACCCAGTACTTC

D: -
size: -
J: TRBJ1-6
V: TRBV7-2
CDR3: CASSLGWAGNSPLHF
DNA: TGTGCCAGCAGCTTAGGATGGGCAGGAAATTCACCCCTCCACTTT

D: -
size: once
J: TRBJ1-2
V: TRBV9
CDR3: CASSVDLYGERNF
DNA: TGTGCCAGCAGCGTAGATTTATACGGAGAAAGGAACTTC

D: TRBD1
size: -
J: TRBJ2-7
V: TRBV27
CDR3: CASSPDRAYEQYF
DNA: TGTGCCAGCAGTCCGGACAGGGCCTACGAGCAGTACTTC

D: -
size: -
J: TRBJ2-5
V: TRBV5-1
CDR3: CASTDYQETQYF
DNA: TGCGCCAGCACGGACTACCAAGAGACCCAGTACTTC

D: -
size: once
J: TRBJ2-7
V: TRBV7-2
CDR3: CASSEGGFSSYEQYF
DNA: TGTGCCAGCAGCGAGGGGGGGTTTAGCTCCTACGAGCAGTACTTC

D: -
size: -
J: TRBJ2-5
V: TRBV30
CDR3: CAWSSLLIGGGEETQYF
DNA: TGTGCCTGGAGCTCCCTCCTCATAGGGGGAGGGGAAGAGACCCAGTACTTC

D: TRBD2
size: -
J: TRBJ2-5
V: TRBV10-3
CDR3: CAIGSSGLQETQYF
DNA: TGTGCCATCGGTTCTAGCGGTTTACAAGAGACCCAGTACTTC

D: -
size: -
J: TRBJ2-3
V: TRBV11-3
CDR3: CASSLAGARDTQYF
DNA: TGTGCCAGCAGCTTAGCAGGGGCGCGCGATACGCAGTATTTT

D: TRBD2
size: -
J: TRBJ2-5
V: TRBV15
CDR3: CATSGGGPQETQYF
DNA: TGTGCCACCAGCGGCGGGGGGCCCCAAGAGACCCAGTACTTC

D: TRBD2
size: -
J: TRBJ2-2
V: TRBV2
CDR3: CASRLAGDNTGELFF
DNA: TGTGCCAGCAGATTAGCGGGAGATAACACCGGGGAGCTGTTTTTT

D: TRBD1
size: few
J: TRBJ2-7
V: TRBV2
CDR3: CARSAGTGANEQYF
DNA: TGTGCCAGGTCGGCAGGGACAGGGGCAAACGAGCAGTACTTC

D: TRBD1
size: -
J: TRBJ2-3
V: TRBV7-8
CDR3: CASSSRIGGPSTDTQYF
DNA: TGTGCCAGCAGCTCGCGGATAGGGGGCCCCAGCACAGATACGCAGTATTTT

D: TRBD1
size: -
J: TRBJ2-7
V: TRBV19
CDR3: CASSFRTGDEQYF
DNA: TGTGCCAGTAGTTTCAGGACAGGGGATGAGCAGTACTTC

D: -
size: -
J: TRBJ2-1
V: TRBV21-1
CDR3: CASKDRSSVGYNEQFF
DNA: TGTGCCAGCAAGGACCGGTCTAGCGTGGGGTACAATGAGCAGTTCTTC

D: -
size: -
J: TRBJ1-1
V: TRBV15
CDR3: CATSRAGSGNTEAFF
DNA: TGTGCCACCAGCAGGGCAGGGTCCGGGAACACTGAAGCTTTCTTT

D: TRBD2
size: -
J: TRBJ2-5
V: TRBV11-3
CDR3: CASSPSGRGETQYF
DNA: TGTGCCAGCAGCCCGAGCGGGAGAGGGGAGACCCAGTACTTC

D: -
size: -
J: TRBJ1-2
V: TRBV30
CDR3: CAWRQAPGGYGYTF
DNA: TGTGCCTGGAGACAAGCCCCGGGTGGGTATGGCTACACCTTC

D: -
size: -
J: TRBJ1-3
V: TRBV5-8
CDR3: CASSLRGNTIYF
DNA: TGTGCCAGCAGCTTGCGGGGAAACACCATATATTTT

D: TRBD1
size: -
J: TRBJ2-7
V: TRBV30
CDR3: CAWGQGASEQYF
DNA: TGTGCCTGGGGACAGGGGGCTAGTGAGCAGTACTTC

D: -
size: -
J: TRBJ1-3
V: TRBV9
CDR3: CASSDGVADSGNTIYF
DNA: TGTGCCAGCAGCGATGGAGTGGCAGACTCTGGAAACACCATATATTTT

D: -
size: -
J: TRBJ2-1
V: TRBV7-8
CDR3: CASSLFQGLFYNEQFF
DNA: TGTGCCAGCAGCTTATTCCAGGGACTTTTCTACAATGAGCAGTTCTTC

D: -
size: -
J: TRBJ2-5
V: TRBV9
CDR3: CASSVAPSSGQETQYF
DNA: TGTGCCAGCAGCGTAGCCCCCTCTTCGGGGCAAGAGACCCAGTACTTC

D: TRBD2
size: -
J: TRBJ2-3
V: TRBV28
CDR3: CASRTSGGPTSTDTQYF
DNA: TGTGCCAGCAGGACTAGCGGGGGGCCTACTAGCACAGATACGCAGTATTTT

D: -
size: -
J: TRBJ1-1
V: TRBV7-9
CDR3: CASSSLGTEAFF
DNA: TGTGCCAGCAGCTCCCTGGGGACAGAAGCTTTCTTT

D: -
size: -
J: TRBJ2-2
V: TRBV3-1/TRBV3-2
CDR3: CASSQAPPGVSNTGELFF
DNA: TGTGCCAGCAGCCAAGCACCCCCAGGGGTATCGAACACCGGGGAGCTGTTTTTT

D: TRBD1
size: -
J: TRBJ2-5
V: TRBV5-8
CDR3: CASSFSGTGRIPQYF
DNA: TGTGCCAGCAGCTTCTCCGGGACAGGGAGGATCCCCCAGTACTTC

D: -
size: -
J: TRBJ2-3
V: TRBV14
CDR3: CASSQEAGLYTDTQYF
DNA: TGTGCCAGCAGCCAAGAGGCGGGCTTATACACAGATACGCAGTATTTT

D: -
size: -
J: TRBJ1-6
V: TRBV27
CDR3: CASSKQQGSPLNSPLHF
DNA: TGTGCCAGCAGTAAACAACAGGGATCCCCTTTAAATTCACCCCTCCACTTT

D: TRBD1
size: -
J: TRBJ2-3
V: TRBV2
CDR3: CASRGQGRRDTQYF
DNA: TGTGCCAGCAGGGGACAGGGGAGGAGGGATACGCAGTATTTT

D: TRBD2
size: once
J: TRBJ2-7
V: TRBV4-1
CDR3: CATARGASTEQYF
DNA: TGCGCCACAGCGCGGGGGGCCTCGACAGAGCAGTACTTC

D: TRBD2
size: -
J: TRBJ2-2
V: TRBV7-2
CDR3: CASSYGLAGGFTGELFF
DNA: TGTGCCAGCAGCTACGGACTAGCGGGGGGTTTCACCGGGGAGCTGTTTTTT

D: TRBD2
size: -
J: TRBJ2-5
V: TRBV3-1/TRBV3-2
CDR3: CASSQPGNSGSCNF
DNA: TGTGCCAGCAGCCAACCGGGAAATAGCGGGAGCTGCAACTTC

D: TRBD1
size: -
J: TRBJ1-2
V: TRBV27
CDR3: CASSLGGWTGNYGYTF
DNA: TGTGCCAGCAGTTTAGGGGGGTGGACAGGCAACTATGGCTACACCTTC

D: TRBD1
size: -
J: TRBJ2-7
V: TRBV6-6
CDR3: CASSRTGGDEQYF
DNA: TGTGCCAGCAGTCGGACAGGGGGGGACGAGCAGTACTTC

D: TRBD1
size: -
J: TRBJ1-6
V: TRBV6-5
CDR3: CASSYSIQGASPLHF
DNA: TGTGCCAGCAGTTACTCGATACAGGGGGCTTCACCCCTCCACTTT

D: TRBD1
size: -
J: TRBJ1-3
V: TRBV19
CDR3: CASSESGTVPRSGNTIYF
DNA: TGTGCCAGTAGTGAATCCGGGACAGTCCCTCGCTCTGGAAACACCATATATTTT

D: -
size: -
J: TRBJ1-3
V: TRBV19
CDR3: CASRETRTGNTIYF
DNA: TGTGCCAGTAGGGAGACGAGAACTGGAAACACCATATATTTT

D: -
size: -
J: TRBJ1-4
V: TRBV7-2
CDR3: CASSLGLHSSNEKLFF
DNA: TGTGCCAGCAGCTTAGGTCTCCACAGTAGTAATGAAAAACTGTTTTTT

D: -
size: -
J: TRBJ2-7
V: TRBV21-1
CDR3: CASNSGSGSNDEQYF
DNA: TGTGCCAGCAACTCGGGAAGCGGGAGTAACGACGAGCAGTACTTC

D: -
size: -
J: TRBJ1-1
V: TRBV5-4
CDR3: CASRGGTEAFF
DNA: TGTGCCAGCAGGGGGGGCACTGAAGCTTTCTTT

D: TRBD2
size: -
J: TRBJ2-3
V: TRBV10-3
CDR3: CAISEAGTSGGTSDTQYF
DNA: TGTGCCATCAGTGAGGCCGGGACTAGCGGGGGGACATCAGATACGCAGTATTTT

D: -
size: -
J: TRBJ2-5
V: TRBV6-5
CDR3: CASGEETQYF
DNA: TGTGCCAGCGGAGAGGAGACCCAGTACTTC

D: TRBD1
size: -
J: TRBJ2-7
V: TRBV28
CDR3: CASSSSDRGGRDF
DNA: TGTGCCAGCAGTTCCTCGGACAGGGGGGGCAGGGACTTC

D: TRBD2
size: -
J: TRBJ2-1
V: TRBV4-1
CDR3: CASSQEKRGLHYNEQFF
DNA: TGCGCCAGCAGCCAAGAGAAGCGGGGGTTACACTACAATGAGCAGTTCTTC

D: -
size: -
J: TRBJ2-1
V: TRBV6-2/TRBV6-3
CDR3: CASSYSYPYGLNEQFF
DNA: TGTGCCAGCAGTTACTCGTACCCCTATGGTCTTAATGAGCAGTTCTTC

D: TRBD1
size: -
J: TRBJ2-7
V: TRBV28
CDR3: CASSLGTGSSYEQYF
DNA: TGTGCCAGCAGTTTAGGGACAGGGAGCTCCTACGAGCAGTACTTC

D: -
size: -
J: TRBJ1-1
V: TRBV4-2
CDR3: CASSPGTSGTEAFF
DNA: TGTGCCAGCAGCCCCGGAACCTCGGGCACTGAAGCTTTCTTT

D: TRBD2
size: -
J: TRBJ2-5
V: TRBV27
CDR3: CASSQWTSGRLRQETQYF
DNA: TGTGCCAGCAGTCAGTGGACTAGCGGGAGACTCCGACAAGAGACCCAGTACTTC

D: -
size: -
J: TRBJ1-2
V: TRBV30
CDR3: CAWSEGGYGYTF
DNA: TGTGCCTGGAGTGAGGGGGGGTATGGCTACACCTTC

D: -
size: -
J: TRBJ2-1
V: TRBV10-1
CDR3: CASARRRGTYNEQFF
DNA: TGCGCCAGCGCCCGGCGGAGGGGCACCTACAATGAGCAGTTCTTC

D: -
size: -
J: TRBJ2-4
V: TRBV19
CDR3: CASSSLTAAKNIQYF
DNA: TGTGCCAGTAGTTCCCTGACAGCAGCCAAAAACATTCAGTACTTC

D: TRBD2
size: once
J: TRBJ2-1
V: TRBV5-1
CDR3: CASSWRRTSAGEGNEQFF
DNA: TGCGCCAGCAGCTGGAGAAGGACCTCAGCGGGAGAGGGCAATGAGCAGTTCTTC

D: -
size: -
J: TRBJ1-1
V: TRBV2
CDR3: CASSVGGENTEAFF
DNA: TGTGCCAGCAGTGTCGGGGGGGAGAACACTGAAGCTTTCTTT

D: TRBD2
size: -
J: TRBJ2-5
V: TRBV5-1
CDR3: CASNRGGRETQYF
DNA: TGCGCCAGCAACCGGGGGGGCCGAGAGACCCAGTACTTC